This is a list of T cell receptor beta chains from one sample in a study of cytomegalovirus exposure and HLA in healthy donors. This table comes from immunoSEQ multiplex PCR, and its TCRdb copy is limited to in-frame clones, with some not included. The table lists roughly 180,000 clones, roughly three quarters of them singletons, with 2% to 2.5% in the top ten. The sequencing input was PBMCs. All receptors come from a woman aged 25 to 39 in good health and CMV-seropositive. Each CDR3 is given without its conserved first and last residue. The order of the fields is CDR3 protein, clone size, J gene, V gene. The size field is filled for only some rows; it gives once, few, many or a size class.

CDR3 protein: SVEAGLAVPYNEQF
clone size: once
J gene: TRBJ2-1
V gene: TRBV29-1

CDR3 protein: ASRRTGSGYGYT
clone size: once
J gene: TRBJ1-2
V gene: TRBV6-5

CDR3 protein: ASTRGTVTDTQY
clone size: .
J gene: TRBJ2-3
V gene: TRBV5-1

CDR3 protein: AIKTGITDTQY
clone size: few
J gene: TRBJ2-3
V gene: TRBV28

CDR3 protein: ATSRGVNWEQY
clone size: few
J gene: TRBJ2-7
V gene: TRBV15

CDR3 protein: ASGRGSSYEQY
clone size: .
J gene: TRBJ2-7
V gene: TRBV28

CDR3 protein: ASSPKGGQETQY
clone size: .
J gene: TRBJ2-5
V gene: TRBV28

CDR3 protein: ASSLGLAGGQETQY
clone size: .
J gene: TRBJ2-5
V gene: TRBV7-2

CDR3 protein: ASSVGPITDSNTEAF
clone size: .
J gene: TRBJ1-1
V gene: TRBV6-4

CDR3 protein: ASRTGLGGEQY
clone size: .
J gene: TRBJ2-7
V gene: TRBV5-1

CDR3 protein: ASSPGQVGGYT
clone size: .
J gene: TRBJ1-2
V gene: TRBV27

CDR3 protein: ASSQTGTGYNEQF
clone size: .
J gene: TRBJ2-1
V gene: TRBV4-2

CDR3 protein: ASSSRANNEKLF
clone size: .
J gene: TRBJ1-4
V gene: TRBV18

CDR3 protein: ASSPRSGGGTDTQY
clone size: .
J gene: TRBJ2-3
V gene: TRBV5-1

CDR3 protein: ASSGGQAVNYGYT
clone size: .
J gene: TRBJ1-2
V gene: TRBV7-9

CDR3 protein: ASSLAGIGSYNEQF
clone size: .
J gene: TRBJ2-1
V gene: TRBV11-3

CDR3 protein: ASSMAGEETQY
clone size: .
J gene: TRBJ2-5
V gene: TRBV19

CDR3 protein: ASSESRQGVDSPLH
clone size: .
J gene: TRBJ1-6
V gene: TRBV10-2

CDR3 protein: ASSLAMGGVYNEQF
clone size: .
J gene: TRBJ2-1
V gene: TRBV5-1

CDR3 protein: LLEPVGGELF
clone size: .
J gene: TRBJ2-2
V gene: TRBV7-9

CDR3 protein: ASKGTVHEQY
clone size: .
J gene: TRBJ2-7
V gene: TRBV2

CDR3 protein: ASSLTAAGQGNSPLH
clone size: .
J gene: TRBJ1-6
V gene: TRBV27

CDR3 protein: ASSYSPGDGYT
clone size: once
J gene: TRBJ1-2
V gene: TRBV6-5

CDR3 protein: ASSLAGDRSNQPQH
clone size: .
J gene: TRBJ1-5
V gene: TRBV11-3

CDR3 protein: ASSLIDRDRAVEQY
clone size: .
J gene: .
V gene: TRBV5-6

CDR3 protein: ASSPSSRDSSGALH
clone size: once
J gene: TRBJ1-6
V gene: TRBV18

CDR3 protein: ASSLGQGAGNTIY
clone size: .
J gene: TRBJ1-3
V gene: TRBV4-3

CDR3 protein: ASRDSGIYGYT
clone size: few
J gene: TRBJ1-2
V gene: TRBV28

CDR3 protein: ASSLRQKETQY
clone size: few
J gene: TRBJ2-5
V gene: TRBV5-1

CDR3 protein: ASSPPRGTLNQPQH
clone size: .
J gene: TRBJ1-5
V gene: TRBV7-8

CDR3 protein: ASSQWQDEKLF
clone size: .
J gene: TRBJ1-4
V gene: TRBV4-3

CDR3 protein: ASSFRTSGGAIPEQF
clone size: .
J gene: TRBJ2-1
V gene: TRBV5-1

CDR3 protein: ASSPGISEQY
clone size: .
J gene: TRBJ2-7
V gene: TRBV7-2

CDR3 protein: AWSVWGVGYT
clone size: .
J gene: TRBJ1-2
V gene: TRBV30

CDR3 protein: ASSLDRVSGYT
clone size: .
J gene: TRBJ1-2
V gene: TRBV19

CDR3 protein: ASSPQYRETQY
clone size: .
J gene: TRBJ2-5
V gene: TRBV7-7

CDR3 protein: ASSQGTFQETQY
clone size: .
J gene: TRBJ2-5
V gene: TRBV6-5